The rows below give T cell receptor beta chains drawn from one sample of a study of vaccination and CD4 T cells after COVID-19. A single record per CDR3 protein comes from TCRdb applying MiXCR to the PCR reads. The sample yields roughly 30,000 distinct CDR3 sequences, around 49% seen once. The starting material was CD4+ T cells from blood, obtained about 7 months after SARS-CoV-2 vaccination. The receptors derive from a human donor who had recovered from COVID-19. Each CDR3 is given without its conserved first and last residue.

TRBJ2-7,TRBV6-1,ASSDGREMDEQY
TRBJ2-5,TRBV4-1,ASSHPGTQY
TRBJ2-3,TRBV5-4,ASSFRDGSGTDTQY
TRBJ2-2,TRBV19,ASSGVNTGELF
TRBJ2-7,TRBV6-5,ASSYLKDRGYEQY
TRBJ1-1,TRBV19,ASSIRRYSGSNTEAF
TRBJ2-3,TRBV24-1,ATSDRTSGRALTDTQY
TRBJ1-1,TRBV7-2,ASSLSDTLTEAF
TRBJ2-1,TRBV27,ASSFILAGNNEQF
TRBJ2-7,TRBV20-1,SARTSEYYEQY
TRBJ1-5,TRBV5-1,ASSFDGSHQPQH
TRBJ2-3,TRBV6-4,ASSSGLAGGADTQY
TRBJ1-1,TRBV20-1,SATRLAASHTEAF
TRBJ2-5,TRBV15,ATSGGTGQGSETQY
TRBJ1-2,TRBV6-1,ASSGPDRGNYGYT
TRBJ2-6,TRBV11-3,ASSPAHGQSSGANVLT
TRBJ1-2,TRBV28,ASSQTSTGDYGYT
TRBJ2-1,TRBV11-3,ASSLGRNEQF
TRBJ2-5,TRBV7-3,ASSSGGVETQY
TRBJ1-2,TRBV18,ASSPGGTDYGYT
TRBJ2-1,TRBV6-1,ASRSGGGNNEQF
TRBJ2-3,TRBV7-2,ASSPGLSTDTQY
TRBJ2-7,TRBV7-6,ASSLARRYEQY
TRBJ2-1,TRBV7-2,ASSLEAFYNEQF
TRBJ2-5,TRBV19,ASSTGLPQETQY
TRBJ2-1,TRBV28,ASASSSYNEQF
TRBJ2-1,TRBV7-2,ASSLRGLSYNEQF
TRBJ1-6,TRBV19,ASNPTRAYNSPLH
TRBJ2-7,TRBV12-3/TRBV12-4,ASAAASGRYEQY
TRBJ2-5,TRBV11-2,ASSLDPRPNRGETQY
TRBJ2-3,TRBV20-1,SARHASGRSDTQY
TRBJ2-5,TRBV6-1,ASSEGLAIQETQY
TRBJ2-7,TRBV20-1,SARSRTGGTSGEQY
TRBJ1-1,TRBV6-1,ASGSITEAF
TRBJ1-1,TRBV19,ATRDRVNTEAF
TRBJ2-5,TRBV20-1,SARGGGRGTSETQY
TRBJ1-2,TRBV6-2/TRBV6-3,ASRYRQGSVGYT
TRBJ2-7,TRBV19,ASSLGEGYEQY
TRBJ2-5,TRBV7-6,ASSQTSSETQY